This T cell receptor beta chain emerged from a study of blood T cell repertoires in COVID-19 (TCRdb year 2020). In terms of the full investigation: The collaborator samples originated in the United States, Italy and Spain and spanned the acute and convalescent phases of COVID-19. The prospective study material was composed of cDNA or gDNA derived from T cells, B-cell-depleted T cells, or PBMCs. Subjects who had been exposed to COVID-19, were actively infected with it, or had recovered from it provided the deeply sampled blood TCRbeta repertoires that made up the dataset. The repertoires were made available in a free public database intended to serve as a resource for research on the immune response to SARS-CoV-2. The samples were drawn from the first 160 participants of the ongoing ImmuneRACE study and from some 1,300 subjects provided by 6 global collaborators. Sample metadata almost always included a de-identified subject ID, COVID-19 status, age in years and sex. Where available, HLA class I and class II types were taken from metadata supplied by the sample provider and were not determined by assay-based typing.

What the authors observed across the whole study: The amount of clinical and demographic metadata varied by source and participant and was provided uncurated.

Concerning this clone: Its antigen target is currently unknown. No much larger clone exists at a distance of one base, and base qualities are not known.

Taken from the germline V gene, the CDR1 and CDR2 loops are SGHVS and FQNEAQ. After removal of 4 bases from V and 3 bases from J, the junction retains 7 bases not matched to a gene. The CDR3 contains 17 residues, cysteine and phenylalanine counted. Only CDR3 DNA is held: 51 bases, read in frame from base 1. TCRbeta CDR3 regions were amplified from genomic DNA using the immunoSEQ Assay, a bias-controlled multiplex PCR. Turning to the authors' computational methods: Within the assay, amplification of reference gene primers was used to estimate how many nucleated cells each sample contained. To quantify the absolute abundance of each unique TCRbeta CDR3 rearrangement, sequence reads were collapsed and filtered. For each sample, productive Simpson clonality was calculated by taking the square root of Simpson's diversity index across productive rearrangements. TCRdb provides this immuneACCESS table in a form limited to in-frame rearrangements. Some clones are lacking; in checked studies, under half of them reflect an unresolved V gene, and why the rest are absent is not known. V, J and clone size were drawn from that table, and D and trimming were deduced from the DNA. The sample has 220,000 or so clones on record, about 78% of them singletons. Approximately 6% of the sample goes to the ten largest clones.

Whole blood was collected in K2EDTA tubes by collaborating institutions according to the institutions' own protocols. Collaborator samples were shipped for TCRbeta analysis as frozen whole blood, isolated PBMCs, or DNA extracted from either sample type. The rearranged segments are TRBV7-8 and TRBJ2-1; a stretch of 12 junction bases matches TRBD2. Sample: peripheral blood. The source of this sequence is a woman between 70 and 85 years old with acute or convalescent COVID-19. The CDR3 has the sequence CASSSQLAGGIYNEQFF. The DNA reads TGTGCCAGCAGCTCCCAACTAGCGGGAGGCATCTACAATGAGCAGTTCTTC.